These 4 T cell receptor beta chains originate from one sample sequenced in a study of regulatory T cells in long-lasting Graves disease. Time point here: newly diagnosed GD, antithyroid drugs for less than 3 months. With RNA extracted from PBMCs as input, the TCR library was made. Sequencing libraries for TCR beta were prepared with iRepertoire HTBI primers and Arm-PCR of CDR3 regions. Each CDR3 protein is one row after TCRdb ran MiXCR on the multiplex PCR reads. The sample has about 370,000 distinct CDR3 sequences; about 16% are singletons. Specimen: peripheral blood mononuclear cells (PBMCs), collected at new diagnosis, from a patient treated with antithyroid drugs. These receptors all come from a female donor with Graves disease.

In this sample, this clonotype turned up many times. The V gene is TRBV3-1, the J gene TRBJ2-7; 8 bases align to TRBD2. The length of the CDR3 is 12 residues. J lost 7 bases, V lost 7 bases, and 6 bases had no gene match. Germline CDR1 reads LGHDT; CDR2 reads YNNKEL (reference sequence). The CDR3 bases are TGTGCCAGCACCCACGGGGGGGGGGAGCAGTACTTC. Residues: CASTHGGGEQYF.

This clonotype was detected ten times or more. CDR3 protein: CASSIQGAENTGELFF. CDR3 coding DNA: TGTGCCAGTAGTATTCAAGGGGCAGAGAACACCGGGGAGCTGTTTTTT. The chain uses TRBV19 and TRBJ2-2, with a tentative D call TRBD1 (5 bases). V lost 3 bases and J 1 base, leaving 12 bases between the germline ends. Germline CDR1 and CDR2: LNHDA and SQIVND (reference sequence). The CDR3 covers 16 residues.

This clonotype was counted many times. The chain carries TRBV15 and TRBJ1-5; unclear D gene. Trimming took 3 bases from V and 0 from J, leaving 12 bases between them. This CDR3 has 16 residues. CDR1 and CDR2 (germline): LNHNV, YYDKDF (reference sequence). The CDR3 here is CATSRWGRGSNQPQHF. Here the CDR3 DNA reads TGTGCCACCAGCAGGTGGGGTCGGGGTAGCAATCAGCCCCAGCATTTT.

This chain uses TRBV19 with TRBJ1-2; 8 bases agree with TRBD1. V lost 3 bases, J lost 4 bases, and 7 bases stayed unmatched. The CDR3 is made up of 15 amino acids. From germline, CDR1 is LNHDA and CDR2 SQIVND (reference sequence). DNA of the CDR3: TGTGCCAGTAGTATTGTGGACAGGGCTGGCTATGGCTACACCTTC. Amino acids: CASSIVDRAGYGYTF.